These 30 T cell receptor beta chains originate from one sample sequenced in a study of vaccination effects on CD4 cells after COVID-19. Some clones are missing from TCRdb's copy, which holds only in-frame ones; the method was immunoSEQ multiplex PCR. This sample has tens of thousands of clones, with roughly 75% found just once. After expansion with viral peptide pools in the ViraFEST assay, antigen-specific CD4+ T cells were sequenced. Culture lasted about ten days before CD4+ T cell isolation. Vaccinated recipients, who were negative for nucleocapsid antibodies, had no history of SARS-CoV-2 infection. For these TCRs, the target antigens are not known. The specimen comprised CD4+ T cells from PBMCs cultured with HCoV-OC43 spike peptides, sampled before COVID-19 vaccination. Subset given: HCoV-OC43 spike overlapping peptide pool stimulation. The origin of the receptors is a human donor who received a COVID-19 vaccine.

V gene TRBV5-4 combines with J gene TRBJ2-7; either TRBD1 or TRBD2 may fit D (5 bases each). V was pared by 3 bases and J by 6 bases, with 16 bases between. Germline CDR1 SGHNT, CDR2 YYREEE (reference sequence). The CDR3 is 14 residues long. The CDR3: CASSSGAHPGEQYV. The CDR3 DNA is TGTGCCAGCAGCTCCGGGGCGCACCCCGGCGAGCAGTACGTC.

The genes are TRBV29-1 and TRBJ2-5; D unresolved. This CDR3 spans 10 amino acids. Germline CDR1 and CDR2: SQVTM and ANQGSEA. Trimming took 7 bases from V and 3 from J, leaving 6 bases between them. The CDR3 DNA reads TGCAGCGGGAAAGAAGAGACCCAGTACTTC. Translating it yields CSGKEETQYF.

This clone was seen a few times. The chain carries TRBV9 and TRBJ2-2, with a weak D call TRBD2 (6 bases). Germline loops: CDR1 SGDLS, CDR2 YYNGEE. V lost 0 bases and J 5 bases, leaving 11 bases between the germline ends. This CDR3 is built from 15 residues. Written as DNA, the CDR3 is TGTGCCAGCAGCGTAGAGCAGGCGGGGACCGGGGAGCTGTTTTTT. It encodes CASSVEQAGTGELFF.

The chain has TRBV19 and TRBJ1-4; 8 bases line up with TRBD1. Germline V gives CDR1 LNHDA, CDR2 SQIVND (reference sequence). V lost 8 bases to trimming and J lost 3 bases; unmatched junction nucleotides: 2. This CDR3 has 13 amino acids. The chain's CDR3 is CASQQGANEKLFF. Here the CDR3 DNA reads TGTGCCAGTCAACAGGGGGCTAATGAAAAACTGTTTTTT.

The chain joins TRBV24-1 to TRBJ2-3, with D unresolved. Trimming shortened V by 2 bases and J by 1 base, and 6 bases separated the two germline ends. Germline values: CDR1 KGHDR, CDR2 SFDVKD. The CDR3 is made up of 14 amino acids. The CDR3 DNA sequence: TGTGCCACCAGTGATTATGGGGGCACAGATACGCAGTATTTT. Its translation: CATSDYGGTDTQYF.

This clone has a single count. The chain uses TRBV7-7 and TRBJ2-1; the D call may be TRBD1 or TRBD2 (5 bases each). Trimming took off 5 bases at V and 0 bases at J, with 11 bases between the two ends. Looked up from germline, CDR1 is SSHAT and CDR2 is FNYEAQ (reference sequence). The CDR3 spans 15 residues. The CDR3 here is CASSEGRYSYNEQFF. In nucleotides, the CDR3 is TGTGCCAGCAGCGAGGGACGGTACTCCTACAATGAGCAGTTCTTC.

The rearrangement joins TRBV6-1 to TRBJ2-3, with D perhaps matching TRBD1 or TRBD2 (6 bases each). The CDR3 loop spans 15 amino acids. With 3 bases removed from V and 5 bases from J, the gap between germline ends came to 15 bases. Germline V gene sequence: CDR1 MNHNS, CDR2 SASEGT. The CDR3 DNA is TGTGCCAGCAGTGAGGGTGGGGGGCCGGGAGATACGCAGTATTTT. Its protein is CASSEGGGPGDTQYF.

In this sample, this clone turned up once. V and J are TRBV7-3 and TRBJ2-5; TRBD1 or TRBD2 may be the D gene (5 bases each). There are 14 residues in the CDR3. The V end was cut by 6 bases, the J end by 5 bases, with 16 bases between. In germline, CDR1 is SGHTA, CDR2 FQGTGA. In DNA form, the CDR3 reads TGTGCCAGCAGTTCGGGGACGTCGGGGGAGACCCAGTACTTC. Translating it yields CASSSGTSGETQYF.

This clone was observed a single time. This chain joins TRBV7-6 and TRBJ2-1; D assignment may be TRBD1 or TRBD2 (5 bases each). The germline V gene encodes CDR1 SGHVS and CDR2 FNYEAQ. V was pared by 4 bases and J by 4 bases, with 17 bases between. The length of the CDR3 is 16 residues. The CDR3 DNA follows: TGTGCCAGCAGCTCCCAACTGAGGGGCGGGTACAATGAGCAGTTCTTC. This translates into CASSSQLRGGYNEQFF.

This clone was detected only a few times. The chain is built from TRBV29-1 and TRBJ2-2, with 8 bases identical to TRBD1. This CDR3 comprises 14 residues. Trimming at V came to 6 bases and at J to 5 bases, leaving 8 bases not matched to a gene. Germline lookup yields CDR1 SQVTM and CDR2 ANQGSEA. In DNA form, the CDR3 reads TGCAGCGTCCACAGGGGGTCGGGTACCGGGGAGCTGTTTTTT. Amino acids: CSVHRGSGTGELFF.

This clone was observed a few times. CDR3 sequence: CASSYIPGLSNQPQHF. The DNA for the CDR3 is TGTGCCAGCAGCTATATTCCGGGCCTTAGCAATCAGCCCCAGCATTTT. The chain couples TRBV5-5 to TRBJ1-5, with D unresolved. The V end lost 3 bases, the J end lost 0 bases, and 13 bases lay between the germline ends. Per germline, CDR1 SGHKS and CDR2 YYEKEE (reference sequence). The CDR3 is made up of 16 amino acids.

The V call is TRBV6-2 or TRBV6-3, the J call TRBJ2-2; 8 bases are shared with TRBD2. J lost 3 bases, V lost 5 bases, and 5 bases had no gene match. This CDR3 has 15 residues. In germline, CDR1 is MNHEY, CDR2 SVGEGT. The CDR3 reads CASSLSGGYTGELFF. The CDR3 DNA reads as TGTGCCAGCAGTCTAAGCGGGGGCTACACCGGGGAGCTGTTTTTT.

The V and J genes are TRBV27 and TRBJ1-2; 8 nucleotides align to TRBD1. V shed 6 bases, J shed 7 bases, and the junction held 10 bases outside the gene matches. Looked up from germline, CDR1 is MNHEY and CDR2 is SMNVEV (reference sequence). The CDR3 runs to 14 residues. DNA for the CDR3: TGTGCCAGCAGACAAGACAGGGGAAGTAGTGGCTACACCTTC. Translated: CASRQDRGSSGYTF.

The chain uses TRBV6-5 and TRBJ2-1; D remains ambiguous. This CDR3 has 14 residues. Germline V lookup: CDR1 MNHEY, CDR2 SVGAGI. Trimming took off 5 bases at V and 2 bases at J, with 10 bases between the two ends. DNA for the CDR3: TGTGCCAGCAGTCTGGACGAGACCTACAATGAGCAGTTCTTC. It is translated as CASSLDETYNEQFF.

This chain uses TRBV15 with TRBJ2-1, with 7 bases aligning to TRBD2. Germline lookup yields CDR1 LNHNV and CDR2 YYDKDF (reference sequence). The CDR3 consists of 16 residues. V shed 2 bases and J 8 bases; nucleotides not matched to a gene: 12. The CDR3 nucleotides are TGTGCCACCAGCAGAAAGGGAGGGGTTGGGATCGATGAGCAGTTCTTC. This translates into CATSRKGGVGIDEQFF.

The V gene is TRBV6-6, the J gene TRBJ2-2; D unclear. Trimming stripped 2 bases from V and 1 base from J, with 8 bases between. Germline CDR1 and CDR2: MNHNY and SVGAGI (reference sequence). The CDR3 is 15 residues long. The CDR3 DNA follows: TGTGCCAGCAGTTACCCGACAAAGAACACCGGGGAGCTGTTTTTT. Translating gives CASSYPTKNTGELFF.

This clone was seen once. The gene calls are TRBV6-2 or TRBV6-3 and TRBJ1-5; D might be TRBD1 (6 bases). Deletions cut 2 bases from V and 6 bases from J, with 17 bases between. CDR1 MNHEY and CDR2 SVGEGT come from the germline V gene. The CDR3 has 16 amino acids. CDR3 DNA: TGTGCCAGCAGTTACGGTCGAGGACAGAGAATTCAGCCCCAGCATTTT. Translating gives CASSYGRGQRIQPQHF.

V gene TRBV5-1 combines with J gene TRBJ1-1; D perhaps matches TRBD1 (6 bases). The CDR3 has 14 amino acids. The V gene's germline CDR1 is SGHRS and CDR2 YFSETQ. Trimming took off 4 bases at V and 1 base at J, with 11 bases between the two ends. The CDR3: CASSDQQGNTEAFF. For the CDR3, the DNA is TGCGCCAGCAGCGACCAACAGGGGAACACTGAAGCTTTCTTT.

The V gene is TRBV7-9, the J gene TRBJ1-6; D is unresolved. The CDR3 is 15 amino acids. Trimming shortened V by 3 bases and J by 8 bases, and 14 bases separated the two germline ends. Germline V lookup: CDR1 SEHNR, CDR2 FQNEAQ (reference sequence). The chain's CDR3 is CASSLGIAPDSPLHF. CDR3 coding DNA: TGTGCCAGCAGCTTGGGGATAGCGCCGGATTCACCCCTCCACTTT.

This clone was detected a few times. This chain uses TRBV7-9 with TRBJ2-1; D is unclear. From germline, CDR1 is SEHNR and CDR2 FQNEAQ (reference sequence). This CDR3 contains 11 residues. Between the trimmed V and J ends, which lost 3 bases and 7 bases, there was a span of 4 bases. CDR3 nucleotide sequence: TGTGCCAGCAGCTTGGGGAATGAGCAGTTCTTC. Its translation: CASSLGNEQFF.

This rearrangement joins TRBV30 to TRBJ1-4, with D unclear. The CDR3 is 13 residues long. The V end lost 3 bases, the J end lost 3 bases, and 8 bases lay between the germline ends. The germline CDR1 and CDR2 sequences are GTSNPN and SVGIG (reference sequence). This chain's CDR3 is CAWRVTPNEKLFF. CDR3 nucleotide sequence: TGTGCCTGGAGGGTAACCCCTAATGAAAAACTGTTTTTT.

This clone appeared a single time. The chain links TRBV6-5 to TRBJ2-5, with D unresolved. Trimming took off 6 bases at V and 3 bases at J, with 17 bases between the two ends. This CDR3 spans 15 amino acids. In germline, CDR1 is MNHEY, CDR2 SVGAGI. The CDR3 bases are TGTGCCAGCAGCGTCGCGGTCTTGAGGAAAGAGACCCAGTACTTC. The encoded protein is CASSVAVLRKETQYF.

V and J are TRBV6-5 and TRBJ2-5; D unclear. V lost 3 bases to trimming and J lost 5 bases, with 10 bases between them. The CDR3 runs to 13 residues. The germline V gene has CDR1 MNHEY and CDR2 SVGAGI. The CDR3 reads CASSYLDRETQYF. The CDR3, as DNA: TGTGCCAGCAGTTATCTAGATCGGGAGACCCAGTACTTC.

This rearrangement joins TRBV20-1 to TRBJ1-4; D is undetermined. Germline assignment: CDR1 DFQATT and CDR2 SNEGSKA (reference sequence). V was shortened by 3 bases and J by 8 bases, with 4 bases between the two germline ends. The CDR3 covers 10 residues. CDR3 protein: CSASREKLFF. CDR3 DNA sequence: TGCAGTGCTAGCAGGGAAAAACTGTTTTTT.

This rearrangement joins TRBV21-1 to TRBJ2-7; the table assigns TRBD2, which was not confirmed against the DNA. TRBV21-1 is deemed a pseudogene. The CDR3 runs to 13 residues. The CDR3 sequence: CASSKGGGNEQYV. The CDR3 coding sequence is TGTGCCAGCAGCAAAGGGGGGGGGAACGAGCAGTACGTC.

The chain uses TRBV18 and TRBJ1-1, with D possibly matching TRBD1 (5 bases). Trimming removed 2 bases from V and 3 bases from J, with 10 bases in between. The CDR3 is 14 residues long. Germline CDR1 KGHSH, CDR2 LQKENI. The CDR3 region is CASSPIRGYTEAFF. CDR3 DNA sequence: TGTGCCAGCTCACCAATCCGGGGGTACACTGAAGCTTTCTTT.

The rearrangement uses TRBV9 and TRBJ2-5; tentatively, D is TRBD1 or TRBD2 (5 bases each). Between the trimmed V and J ends, which lost 3 bases and 3 bases, there was a span of 21 bases. This CDR3 is built from 17 residues. Germline V gene sequence: CDR1 SGDLS, CDR2 YYNGEE. CDR3 loop: CASSASGGRDGKETQYF. DNA of the CDR3: TGTGCCAGCAGCGCCAGTGGGGGACGGGACGGCAAAGAGACCCAGTACTTC.

This chain uses TRBV6-2 or TRBV6-3 with TRBJ1-2; the match to TRBD1 covers 7 bases. CDR1 is MNHEY and CDR2 is SVGEGT in the germline V gene. Unmatched junction bases numbered 5, after V lost 2 bases and J lost 2 bases. This CDR3 is built from 15 residues. The CDR3 is CASSYQGQINYGYTF. CDR3 in DNA: TGTGCCAGCAGTTACCAGGGACAGATCAACTATGGCTACACCTTC.

The V gene is TRBV28, the J gene TRBJ2-7; 7 bases map to TRBD1. V shed 5 bases and J 4 bases; nucleotides not matched to a gene: 8. The CDR3 is made up of 14 amino acids. From germline, CDR1 is MDHEN and CDR2 SYDVKM. CDR3 bases: TGTGCCAGCAGTCAACAGGGGATCCCATACGAGCAGTACGTC. Translation: CASSQQGIPYEQYV.

The chain has TRBV4-1 and TRBJ2-5; D perhaps matches TRBD2 (6 bases). Trimming shortened V by 1 base and J by 6 bases, and 15 bases separated the two germline ends. The CDR3 extends over 15 amino acids. The V gene's germline CDR1 is MGHRA and CDR2 YSYEKL. CDR3 coding DNA: TGCGCCAGCAGCCAAGCTGAGACTAGTGTTCAGACCCAGTACTTC. This sequence encodes CASSQAETSVQTQYF.